This is a list of T cell receptor beta chains from one sample in a study of regulatory T cells in long-lasting Graves disease. TCRdb ran MiXCR on the multiplex PCR reads and lists one entry per CDR3 protein. The sample carries hundreds of thousands of distinct CDR3 sequences, about 15% recorded once. In addition, the sample was reused for a study of T cells in Graves' hyperthyroidism and ophthalmopathy.

The source material was peripheral blood mononuclear cells (PBMCs), sampled at new diagnosis, from a patient treated with antithyroid drugs. The receptors come from a young woman with Graves disease. Both conserved end residues are part of each CDR3. The order of the fields is CDR3 protein, CDR3 DNA, clone size, J gene, V gene, D gene. The D gene is left open where the match is weak. Not every row has a clone size; where given, it reads once, few, many or a size class.

CDR3 protein: CASLTGPNTEAFF
CDR3 DNA: TGTGCCAGCCTTACAGGGCCGAACACTGAAGCTTTCTTT
clone size: many
J gene: TRBJ1-1
V gene: TRBV7-2
D gene: -

CDR3 protein: CASRVEVYGYTF
CDR3 DNA: TGTGCCAGCAGGGTAGAAGTCTATGGCTACACCTTC
clone size: many
J gene: TRBJ1-2
V gene: TRBV2
D gene: -

CDR3 protein: CASSLVRTHTEAFF
CDR3 DNA: TGTGCCAGCAGCTTAGTTCGGACCCACACTGAAGCTTTCTTT
clone size: many
J gene: TRBJ1-1
V gene: TRBV7-6
D gene: -

CDR3 protein: CASTTHGLRTDTQYF
CDR3 DNA: TGTGCCAGTACGACGCATGGGTTGAGAACAGATACGCAGTATTTT
clone size: many
J gene: TRBJ2-3
V gene: TRBV2
D gene: -

CDR3 protein: CASSSLGRRGEQFF
CDR3 DNA: TGTGCCAGCAGCTCCCTAGGGAGGAGGGGTGAGCAGTTCTTC
clone size: many
J gene: TRBJ2-1
V gene: TRBV6-2/TRBV6-3
D gene: -

CDR3 protein: CASGATGEQETQYF
CDR3 DNA: TGTGCCAGCGGTGCAACAGGGGAGCAAGAGACCCAGTACTTC
clone size: many
J gene: TRBJ2-5
V gene: TRBV28
D gene: TRBD1

CDR3 protein: CASSLSGSGLDTQYF
CDR3 DNA: TGTGCCAGCAGTTTATCGGGGTCCGGGTTAGATACGCAGTATTTT
clone size: many
J gene: TRBJ2-3
V gene: TRBV28
D gene: -

CDR3 protein: CASSLDIRDTISSYEQYF
CDR3 DNA: TGTGCCAGCAGCTTAGACATACGGGACACTATTAGCTCCTACGAGCAGTACTTC
clone size: -
J gene: TRBJ2-7
V gene: TRBV7-9
D gene: -

CDR3 protein: CASSQDTVRNTIYF
CDR3 DNA: TGTGCCAGCAGCCAAGATACCGTGCGAAACACCATATATTTT
clone size: -
J gene: TRBJ1-3
V gene: TRBV14
D gene: -

CDR3 protein: CASQTRDRVNEQFF
CDR3 DNA: TGTGCCAGCCAAACACGGGACAGGGTAAATGAGCAGTTCTTC
clone size: many
J gene: TRBJ2-1
V gene: TRBV2
D gene: TRBD1

CDR3 protein: CASSQPLISRVAFF
CDR3 DNA: TGCGCCAGCAGCCAACCGCTTATCTCAAGGGTGGCTTTCTTT
clone size: few
J gene: TRBJ1-1
V gene: TRBV4-1
D gene: -

CDR3 protein: CASRDGGSTDTQYF
CDR3 DNA: TGTGCCAGCAGAGACGGTGGGAGCACAGATACGCAGTATTTT
clone size: many
J gene: TRBJ2-3
V gene: TRBV6-1
D gene: -

CDR3 protein: CASSVGPGNEQFF
CDR3 DNA: TGTGCCAGCAGCGTAGGTCCGGGGAATGAGCAGTTCTTC
clone size: few
J gene: TRBJ2-1
V gene: TRBV9
D gene: -

CDR3 protein: CASSLLREGQPQHF
CDR3 DNA: TGTGCCAGCAGCTTACTCCGGGAGGGCCAGCCCCAGCATTTT
clone size: many
J gene: TRBJ1-5
V gene: TRBV7-6
D gene: -

CDR3 protein: CASIGQPQETQYF
CDR3 DNA: TGTGCCAGCATAGGACAGCCTCAAGAGACCCAGTACTTC
clone size: many
J gene: TRBJ2-5
V gene: TRBV2
D gene: -

CDR3 protein: CASSSVGGSYNSPLHF
CDR3 DNA: TGTGCCAGCAGTTCAGTAGGGGGCTCCTATAATTCACCCCTCCACTTT
clone size: many
J gene: TRBJ1-6
V gene: TRBV28
D gene: -

CDR3 protein: CASSSQGFTEAFF
CDR3 DNA: TGTGCCAGCAGCTCACAGGGATTTACTGAAGCTTTCTTT
clone size: many
J gene: TRBJ1-1
V gene: TRBV14
D gene: -

CDR3 protein: CASSLTGTGELFF
CDR3 DNA: TGTGCCAGCAGCTTAACGGGCACCGGGGAGCTGTTTTTT
clone size: many
J gene: TRBJ2-2
V gene: TRBV7-3
D gene: -

CDR3 protein: CASTSLGDAGQGNYGYTF
CDR3 DNA: TGTGCCAGCACCTCTTTAGGCGATGCGGGACAGGGGAACTATGGCTACACCTTC
clone size: many
J gene: TRBJ1-2
V gene: TRBV28
D gene: TRBD1

CDR3 protein: CASSQNLGQGAAGYTF
CDR3 DNA: TGTGCCAGCAGCCAAAATCTGGGACAGGGGGCCGCGGGCTACACCTTC
clone size: -
J gene: TRBJ1-2
V gene: TRBV14
D gene: TRBD1

CDR3 protein: CASSPRTGNGANYGYTF
CDR3 DNA: TGTGCCAGCAGCCCGAGGACAGGGAATGGGGCTAACTATGGCTACACCTTC
clone size: few
J gene: TRBJ1-2
V gene: TRBV5-4
D gene: TRBD1

CDR3 protein: CASSLTRLGDTQYF
CDR3 DNA: TGTGCCAGCAGCTTAACTCGACTGGGGGATACGCAGTATTTT
clone size: many
J gene: TRBJ2-3
V gene: TRBV7-3
D gene: -

CDR3 protein: CATSEFRNEQFF
CDR3 DNA: TGTGCCACCAGTGAGTTCCGTAATGAGCAGTTCTTC
clone size: few
J gene: TRBJ2-1
V gene: TRBV24-1
D gene: -

CDR3 protein: CASSGRGLAGGDEQFF
CDR3 DNA: TGTGCCAGCAGCGGTCGGGGACTAGCGGGAGGGGATGAGCAGTTCTTC
clone size: many
J gene: TRBJ2-1
V gene: TRBV7-3
D gene: TRBD2

CDR3 protein: CASSRDTSYEQYF
CDR3 DNA: TGTGCCAGCAGCCGGGACACCTCCTACGAGCAGTACTTC
clone size: many
J gene: TRBJ2-7
V gene: TRBV7-9
D gene: -

CDR3 protein: CSVEPGQFSETQYF
CDR3 DNA: TGCAGCGTTGAACCAGGACAGTTTTCAGAGACCCAGTACTTC
clone size: few
J gene: TRBJ2-5
V gene: TRBV29-1
D gene: -